These 2 T cell receptor beta chains were sequenced from one sample in a study of blood T cell repertoires in COVID-19. Measured with immunoSEQ multiplex PCR; TCRdb has only the in-frame clones, and not every one. This table holds about 27,000 clones, about 83% found once. Sample: peripheral blood. Every receptor here comes from a man aged 65 to 79 with acute or convalescent COVID-19.

The chain couples TRBV18 to TRBJ1-2, with D hard to call. The CDR3 contains 11 residues. In germline, CDR1 is KGHSH, CDR2 LQKENI. With 3 bases removed from V and 7 bases from J, the gap between germline ends came to 6 bases. The CDR3 nucleotides are TGTGCCAGCTCACCCGATAGTGGCTACACCTTC. Encoded protein: CASSPDSGYTF.

The chain links TRBV19 to TRBJ1-5; 9 positions agree with TRBD1. Germline V gene lookup returns CDR1 LNHDA and CDR2 SQIVND (reference sequence). There are 16 residues in the CDR3. V shed 5 bases, J shed 2 bases, and the junction held 7 bases outside the gene matches. CDR3 bases: TGTGCCAGTAGTCCCCGGGACAGGGTGCGCAATCAGCCCCAGCATTTT. It codes for CASSPRDRVRNQPQHF.